These 26 T cell receptor beta chains were sequenced from one sample in a study of OX40 agonist ivuxolimab in advanced cancers. The assay was immunoSEQ multiplex PCR, and TCRdb's table has in-frame clones only and misses some. Here the sample spans roughly 80,000 clones, 85% to 95% being singletons. Sequenced here: CD4+ or CD8+ T cells sorted from blood, sampled in a trial of the OX40 agonist ivuxolimab. These TCRs come from an adult with an advanced solid tumor such as melanoma, head and neck, liver or kidney cancer.

This clone was seen once. The gene calls are TRBV21-1 and TRBJ1-2; TRBD1 is the table's D call, not checked against the DNA. TRBV21-1 is noted as a pseudogene. The CDR3 is 15 amino acids. The CDR3 coding sequence is TGTGCCAGCAGCAAGACAGGGGGCCTCGACTATGGCTACACCTTC. Translating it yields CASSKTGGLDYGYTF.

CDR3 amino acids: CASSLAGVGLEQYF. In DNA form, the CDR3 reads TGTGCCAGCAGCTTAGCCGGGGTTGGTCTCGAGCAGTACTTC. The rearrangement joins TRBV13 to TRBJ2-7, with D maybe TRBD2 (5 bases). CDR3 size: 14 residues. V shed 1 base and J shed 6 bases, with 13 bases lying between them. The germline CDR1 and CDR2 sequences are PRHDT and FYEKMQ (reference sequence).

The gene calls are TRBV19 and TRBJ1-4; 8 positions agree with TRBD1. This CDR3 is built from 15 residues. Germline-derived CDR1 and CDR2 are LNHDA and SQIVND (reference sequence). The V and J ends lost 6 bases and 0 bases, in that order; junction bases with no gene match: 3. The CDR3 DNA reads TGTGCCAGTAGACGGACAGGGACAACTAATGAAAAACTGTTTTTT. Translated: CASRRTGTTNEKLFF.

This clone was observed once. The J gene is TRBJ2-7, the V gene TRBV4-3; no definite D call. The CDR3 spans 14 residues. Germline CDR1 reads LGHNA; CDR2 reads YSLEER. With 1 base removed from V and 3 bases from J, the gap between germline ends came to 10 bases. DNA for the CDR3: TGCGCCAGCAGCCAAGTTTGGTCGAGCTACGAGCAGTACTTC. Its translation: CASSQVWSSYEQYF.

The chain uses TRBV18 and TRBJ1-1; the D gene is possibly TRBD1 (5 bases). V lost 3 bases, J lost 2 bases, and 10 bases lay in between. Germline V lookup: CDR1 KGHSH, CDR2 LQKENI. The CDR3 is 14 residues long. This CDR3 is CASSPWDANTEAFF. Here the CDR3 DNA reads TGTGCCAGCTCACCCTGGGACGCAAACACTGAAGCTTTCTTT.

The chain uses TRBV9 and TRBJ2-3; D not certain. V lost 4 bases and J lost 9, with 18 bases in between. CDR1 and CDR2 from the germline V gene are SGDLS and YYNGEE. The CDR3 has 14 residues. CDR3 sequence: CASSPPLPTLTQYF. The CDR3 nucleotides are TGTGCCAGCAGCCCACCGCTACCGACATTGACGCAGTATTTT.

The chain links TRBV2 to TRBJ1-2, with 10 bases lining up with TRBD1. Unmatched junction bases numbered 21, after V lost 7 bases and J lost 7 bases. Germline CDR1 is SNHLY and CDR2 is FYNNEI. This CDR3 spans 18 amino acids. CDR3 amino acids: CASKGTGDLRWDMSGYTF. In nucleotides, the CDR3 is TGTGCCAGCAAAGGGACAGGGGATCTCCGTTGGGATATGAGTGGCTACACCTTC.

The chain combines TRBV2 with TRBJ2-1; D is unresolved. CDR1 and CDR2 from the germline V gene are SNHLY and FYNNEI. This CDR3 region has 13 residues. V was shortened by 2 bases and J by 8 bases, with 10 bases between the two germline ends. The CDR3 nucleotides are TGTGCCAGCAGTGAAAAGGGTTGGGATGAGCAGTTCTTC. This gives the protein CASSEKGWDEQFF.

The chain links TRBV25-1 to TRBJ1-2; D unresolved. Trimming stripped 4 bases from V and 4 bases from J, with 7 bases between. CDR1 and CDR2 from the germline V gene are MGHDK and SYGVNS. CDR3 length: 12 amino acids. CDR3 in DNA: TGTGCCAGCAGTGGTTTGGGCTATGGCTACACCTTC. It encodes CASSGLGYGYTF.

The chain couples TRBV6-1 to TRBJ2-3; no reliable D call. CDR3 length: 15 amino acids. Germline lookup yields CDR1 MNHNS and CDR2 SASEGT. V lost 7 bases, J lost 6 bases, and 20 bases lay in between. The CDR3 sequence: CASTDKPLTADTQYF. CDR3 coding DNA: TGTGCCAGCACCGATAAGCCCCTCACCGCCGATACGCAGTATTTT.

The rearrangement joins TRBV29-1 to TRBJ1-2; TRBD1 might be the D (5 bases). Germline V lookup: CDR1 SQVTM, CDR2 ANQGSEA. This CDR3 is built from 11 residues. The V and J ends lost 2 bases and 6 bases respectively, with 7 bases between them. This CDR3 reads CSVEWGNGYTF. CDR3 in DNA: TGCAGCGTTGAATGGGGGAATGGCTACACCTTC.

This clone occurred once. The chain is built from TRBV7-3 and TRBJ2-2; 7 bases match TRBD2. The CDR3 covers 15 residues. The ends lost 5 bases at V and 0 bases at J; junction bases unmatched: 3. Looked up from germline, CDR1 is SGHTA and CDR2 is FQGTGA. The CDR3 region is CASSPGGPNTGELFF. The CDR3 DNA sequence: TGTGCCAGCAGCCCGGGAGGCCCGAACACCGGGGAGCTGTTTTTT.

This chain connects TRBV27 to TRBJ2-1; 10 bases are shared with TRBD2. Trimming removed 6 bases from V and 2 bases from J; junction bases left unmatched: 7. The germline V gene has CDR1 MNHEY and CDR2 SMNVEV (reference sequence). This CDR3 comprises 16 residues. The DNA of the CDR3 is TGTGCCAGCAGCTGGGTGGGGACTAGCGCCTACAATGAGCAGTTCTTC. As protein: CASSWVGTSAYNEQFF.

The rearrangement links TRBV12-5 to TRBJ2-1; possible D gene TRBD2, 5 bases. CDR1 and CDR2 from the germline V gene are LGHNT and FRNRAP. V was trimmed by 2 bases and J by 7 bases, leaving 9 bases between them. There are 13 residues in the CDR3. CDR3 coding DNA: TGTGCTAGTGGTTTGTATACGGGAAATGAGCAGTTCTTC. Translation gives CASGLYTGNEQFF.

J is TRBJ2-7 and V is TRBV29-1; 9 bases fit TRBD1. The CDR3 is made up of 15 amino acids. The ends lost 4 bases at V and 2 bases at J; junction bases unmatched: 9. Germline CDR1 SQVTM, CDR2 ANQGSEA. CDR3 nucleotide sequence: TGCAGCGTTGTAGGGGGGGGACAGGGCCCCTACGAGCAGTACTTC. This codes for CSVVGGGQGPYEQYF.

V gene TRBV6-1 combines with J gene TRBJ2-5; TRBD1 aligns across 8 bases. The CDR3 spans 18 residues. Germline trimming cut 4 bases from V and 3 bases from J; bases unmatched to any gene: 16. Germline CDR1 reads MNHNS; CDR2 reads SASEGT. CDR3 in DNA: TGTGCCAGCAGTGTGGGTTATGTGCAGGGGGCGAAAGAAGAGACCCAGTACTTC. It is translated as CASSVGYVQGAKEETQYF.

V usage is TRBV2 and J usage is TRBJ2-3; the D gene is possibly TRBD2 (5 bases). Germline assignment: CDR1 SNHLY and CDR2 FYNNEI. The V end was cut by 8 bases, the J end by 6 bases, with 6 bases between. The CDR3 runs 10 residues. CDR3 nucleotide sequence: TGTGCCAGCCGGGGTGATACGCAGTATTTT. Its translation: CASRGDTQYF.

V gene TRBV2 combines with J gene TRBJ2-7; D possibly corresponds to TRBD1 (6 bases). CDR1 is SNHLY and CDR2 is FYNNEI in the germline V gene. The length of the CDR3 is 13 residues. Trimming took 6 bases from V and 1 from J, leaving 10 bases between them. The CDR3 protein is CASSGQNSYEQYF. The DNA for the CDR3 is TGTGCCAGCAGCGGACAGAATTCCTACGAGCAGTACTTC.

The V and J genes are TRBV14 and TRBJ1-4; no clear D gene. The CDR3 consists of 12 residues. Germline loops: CDR1 SGHDN, CDR2 FVKESK. Trimming removed 4 bases from V and 3 bases from J, with 3 bases in between. DNA of the CDR3: TGTGCCAGCAGCCGGGCTAATGAAAAACTGTTTTTT. This codes for CASSRANEKLFF.

The V call is TRBV21-1, the J call TRBJ1-6; the D call TRBD1 from the table was never checked on the DNA. TRBV21-1 is a pseudogene segment. CDR3 size: 13 residues. The CDR3 sequence: CASTGQFNLPLHF. In DNA, the CDR3 is TGTGCCAGCACAGGACAGTTCAATTTACCCCTCCACTTT.

This clone has a single count. The V call is TRBV9, the J call TRBJ2-2; the D is unclear. Trimming took 0 bases from V and 2 from J, leaving 5 bases between them. The CDR3 consists of 14 residues. CDR1 and CDR2 from the germline V gene are SGDLS and YYNGEE. This chain's CDR3 is CASSVDGNTGELFF. DNA of the CDR3: TGTGCCAGCAGCGTAGACGGAAACACCGGGGAGCTGTTTTTT.

The rearrangement links TRBV7-2 to TRBJ2-7, with 13 bases aligning to TRBD2. Germline V gene lookup returns CDR1 SGHTA and CDR2 FQGNSA. Unmatched junction bases numbered 2, after V lost 5 bases and J lost 4 bases. This CDR3 has 14 amino acids. The CDR3 sequence is CASSPGLAGYEQYF. The CDR3 nucleotides read TGTGCCAGCAGCCCGGGACTAGCGGGGTACGAGCAGTACTTC.

The chain combines TRBV13 with TRBJ1-1; D gene ambiguous. The V end was cut by 3 bases, the J end by 1 base, with 6 bases between. CDR1 is PRHDT and CDR2 is FYEKMQ in the germline V gene (reference sequence). The length of the CDR3 is 13 residues. CDR3 in amino acids: CASSLIGNTEAFF. CDR3 DNA: TGTGCCAGCAGCTTGATAGGGAACACTGAAGCTTTCTTT.

The rearrangement links TRBV27 to TRBJ2-7, with 7 bases matching TRBD1. The V segment lost 6 bases and the J segment 3 bases; nucleotides outside the gene matches: 5. Germline V gene lookup returns CDR1 MNHEY and CDR2 SMNVEV (reference sequence). This CDR3 spans 13 amino acids. CDR3 DNA sequence: TGTGCCAGCAGCCCGACAGGGCTCTACGAGCAGTACTTC. Protein product: CASSPTGLYEQYF.

The genes are TRBV6-5 and TRBJ2-7; 7 nucleotides match TRBD1. This CDR3 spans 16 amino acids. Germline assignment: CDR1 MNHEY and CDR2 SVGAGI. With 0 bases clipped from V and 2 bases from J, the junction kept 7 bases outside the gene matches. The CDR3 is CASSYSKAGGAYEQYF. CDR3 in DNA: TGTGCCAGCAGTTACTCGAAGGCAGGGGGAGCCTACGAGCAGTACTTC.

This chain connects TRBV11-2 to TRBJ2-1; 8 bases align to TRBD1. Trimming at V came to 5 bases and at J to 7 bases, leaving 1 base not matched to a gene. Per the germline V gene, CDR1 is SGHAT and CDR2 is FQNNGV. This CDR3 is built from 12 residues. Here the CDR3 reads CASSRTGNEQFF. Here the CDR3 DNA reads TGTGCCAGCAGCCGGACAGGGAATGAGCAGTTCTTC.